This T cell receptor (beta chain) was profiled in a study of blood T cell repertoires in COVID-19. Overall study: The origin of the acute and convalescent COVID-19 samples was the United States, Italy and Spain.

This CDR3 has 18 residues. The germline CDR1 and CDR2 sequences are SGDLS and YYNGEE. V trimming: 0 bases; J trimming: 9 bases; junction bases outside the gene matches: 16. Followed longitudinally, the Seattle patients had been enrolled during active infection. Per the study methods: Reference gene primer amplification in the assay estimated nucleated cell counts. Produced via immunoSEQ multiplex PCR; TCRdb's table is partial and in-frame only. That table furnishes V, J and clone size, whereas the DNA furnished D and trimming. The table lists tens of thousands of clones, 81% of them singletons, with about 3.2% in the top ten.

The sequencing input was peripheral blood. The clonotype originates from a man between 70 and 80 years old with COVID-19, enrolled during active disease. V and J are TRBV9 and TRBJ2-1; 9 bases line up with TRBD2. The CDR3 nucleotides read TGTGCCAGCAGCGTAGATCCCGAGACTAGCGGAGGGTTTGGTGAGCAGTTCTTC. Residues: CASSVDPETSGGFGEQFF.